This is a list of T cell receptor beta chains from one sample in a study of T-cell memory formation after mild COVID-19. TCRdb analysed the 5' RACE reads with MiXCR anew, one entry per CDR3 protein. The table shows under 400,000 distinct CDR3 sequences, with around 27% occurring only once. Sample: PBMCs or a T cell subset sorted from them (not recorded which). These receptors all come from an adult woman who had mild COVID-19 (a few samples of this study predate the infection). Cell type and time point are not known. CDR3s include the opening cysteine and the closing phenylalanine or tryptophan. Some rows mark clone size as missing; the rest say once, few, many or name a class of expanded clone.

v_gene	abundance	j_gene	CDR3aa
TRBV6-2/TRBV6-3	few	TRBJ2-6	CASSPGQAGANVLTF
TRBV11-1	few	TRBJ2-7	CASSFVESSYEQYF
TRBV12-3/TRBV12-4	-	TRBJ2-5	CASSSSLAGETQYF
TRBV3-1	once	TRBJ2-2	CASSQDFGTGPSTGELFF
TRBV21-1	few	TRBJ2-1	CASSKFYYYNEQFF
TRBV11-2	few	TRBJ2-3	CASSLDWVGTQYF
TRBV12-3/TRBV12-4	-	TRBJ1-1	CASSRGQNTEAFF
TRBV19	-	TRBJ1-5	CASSLGGGVGNQPQHF
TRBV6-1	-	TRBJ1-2	CASIGQGGGYTF
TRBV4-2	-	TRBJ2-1	CASSQVSNEQFF
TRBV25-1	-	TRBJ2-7	CARGHRQGQIAYEQYF
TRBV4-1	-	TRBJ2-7	CASSRGQGQIYEQYF
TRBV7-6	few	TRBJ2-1	CASSLDPSSFAGEQFF
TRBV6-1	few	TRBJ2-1	CASSVRVLSDEQFF
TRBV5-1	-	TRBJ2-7	CASSLAQGNYEQYF
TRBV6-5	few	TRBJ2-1	CASSYPGWGNEQFF
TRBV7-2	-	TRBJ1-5	CASSFGDTTSNQPQHF
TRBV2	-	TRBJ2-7	CASMDRRAYEQYF
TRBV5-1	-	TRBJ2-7	CASSTGTGGLSYEQYF
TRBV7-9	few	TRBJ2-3	CASSLGPLGSGTDTQYF
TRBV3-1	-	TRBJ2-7	CASSVSPSRPSYEQYF
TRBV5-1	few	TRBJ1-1	CASSLQTGGTEAFF
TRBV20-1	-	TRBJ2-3	CSASLADTQYF
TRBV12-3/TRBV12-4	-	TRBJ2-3	CASSRTSTNTQYF
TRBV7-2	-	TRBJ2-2	CASSLPRTGVDTGELFF
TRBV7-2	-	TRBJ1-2	CASSLGGTGDIIGYTF
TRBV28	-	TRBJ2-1	CASSEREGGNNEQFF
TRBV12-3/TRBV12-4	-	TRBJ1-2	CASSFRPRDGYTF
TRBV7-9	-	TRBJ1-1	CASSFDPEAFF
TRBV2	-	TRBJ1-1	CASTAGPVGEAFF
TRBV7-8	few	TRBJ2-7	CASSLISGGTYEQYF
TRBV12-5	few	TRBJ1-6	CASGKDRGSYNSPLHF
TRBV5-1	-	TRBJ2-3	CASSAGGGADTQYF
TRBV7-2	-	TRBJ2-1	CASSFTSGTYNEQFF
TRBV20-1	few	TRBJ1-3	CSATSRGTGNTIYF
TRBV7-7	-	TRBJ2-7	CASSLDDTSRQYF
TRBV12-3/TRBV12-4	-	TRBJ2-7	CASSLTSFEQYF
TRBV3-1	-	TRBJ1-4	CASSQVGGSDEKLFF
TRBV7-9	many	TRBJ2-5	CASSSGGGRQETQYF
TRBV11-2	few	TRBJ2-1	CASSLDHGVAGSSYNEQFF
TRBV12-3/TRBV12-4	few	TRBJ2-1	CASSLSSGVANEQFF